Following are 31 T cell receptor beta chains from one sample sequenced in a study of breast tumors, draining lymph nodes, adjacent tissues. A single record per CDR3 protein comes from TCRdb applying MiXCR to the multiplex PCR reads. Here the sample spans 200,000 to 250,000 distinct CDR3 sequences, 34% being singletons. Axillary draining lymph nodes of breast cancer patients supplied the node samples. The sample comprised axillary lymph node tissue. Receptor source: a female donor with breast cancer. Some clones in this sample may be carry-over from other donors' samples.

This clonotype has a count of ten or more. V gene TRBV20-1 combines with J gene TRBJ1-2; 7 bases match TRBD1. Germline trimming cut 5 bases from V and 4 bases from J; bases unmatched to any gene: 10. Germline-derived CDR1 and CDR2 are DFQATT and SNEGSKA (reference sequence). The CDR3 consists of 14 residues. CDR3 region: CSAAPGTASYGYTF. The CDR3, as DNA: TGCAGTGCTGCGCCCGGGACAGCTTCCTATGGCTACACCTTC.

This clonotype was detected ten times or more. The chain is built from TRBV5-8 and TRBJ2-5; the D gene is possibly TRBD1 (6 bases). The CDR3 is 15 residues long. Germline V gives CDR1 SGHTS, CDR2 YDEGEE. Trimming removed 0 bases at V and 4 bases at J, with 13 bases between. The CDR3 is CASSLARGLVETQYF. As DNA, the CDR3 is TGTGCCAGCAGCTTGGCCAGGGGTTTGGTAGAGACCCAGTACTTC.

This chain uses TRBV18 with TRBJ2-7; tentative D call: TRBD2 (6 bases). The CDR3 runs 15 residues. V lost 2 bases and J lost 4, with 15 bases in between. From germline, CDR1 is KGHSH and CDR2 LQKENI. The CDR3 loop is CASSPWGGPEYEQYF. The DNA for the CDR3 is TGTGCCAGCTCACCATGGGGAGGCCCAGAGTACGAGCAGTACTTC. The full variable domain, completed using reference TRBV18 and TRBJ2-7, is NAGVMQNPRHLVRRRGQEARLRCSPMKGHSHVYWYRQLPEEGLKFMVYLQKENIIDESGMPKERFSAEFPKEGPSILRIQQVVRGDSAAYFCASSPWGGPEYEQYFGPGTRLTVT.

With regard to this clonotype: A much larger clonotype is one base distant, so this may be a read error. The CDR3 here is CASSPTSVGDQEIQYF. Here the CDR3 DNA reads TGCGCCAGCAGCCCTACTAGCGTGGGGGATCAAGAGATCCAGTACTTC. The gene calls are TRBV10-1 and TRBJ2-5; 7 nucleotides align to TRBD2. Looked up from germline, CDR1 is WNHNN and CDR2 is SYGVQD (reference sequence). This CDR3 contains 16 residues.

There are a few counts of this clonotype. The chain uses TRBV6-1 and TRBJ2-1; maybe TRBD1 (5 bases). Germline V gives CDR1 MNHNS, CDR2 SASEGT. The CDR3 is made up of 13 amino acids. The ends were cut back, 7 bases at V and 4 bases at J, with 11 bases in the middle. The CDR3 nucleotides read TGTGCCAGCACTCCAGACAGATACAATGAGCAGTTCTTC. Protein product: CASTPDRYNEQFF.

This clonotype was seen more than once but under ten times. No conserved phenylalanine or tryptophan ends this CDR3, so it is likely a read error. This sequence joins TRBV2 and TRBJ2-5, with TRBD1 identical over 11 bases. The trim removed 8 bases at V and 5 bases at J, leaving 4 bases unmatched. The CDR3 loop spans 13 amino acids. The germline V gene encodes CDR1 SNHLY and CDR2 FYNNEI. The CDR3 loop is CASAGTGGETQYL. As DNA, the CDR3 is TGTGCCAGCGCTGGGACAGGGGGTGAGACCCAGTACCTC.

This clonotype was counted between two and nine times. The CDR3 is CAISGQGFPNSPLHF. DNA of the CDR3: TGTGCCATTTCTGGACAGGGCTTCCCCAATTCACCCCTCCACTTT. The gene calls are TRBV10-3 and TRBJ1-6, with TRBD1 matching over 8 bases. CDR1 is ENHRY, CDR2 SYGVKD, per germline. The CDR3 loop spans 15 amino acids. Trimming removed 9 bases from V and 7 bases from J; junction bases left unmatched: 11.

About this clonotype itself: A read error may account for a junction end that differs from germline. This rearrangement joins TRBV4-1 to TRBJ2-5; tentatively, D is TRBD1 (5 bases). This CDR3 is built from 13 residues. Germline V gene data show CDR1 as MGHRA and CDR2 as YSYEKL. CDR3 amino acids: CASSHDTGGARTF. CDR3 sequence (DNA): TGCGCCAGCAGCCACGATACCGGTGGGGCGCGGACGTTC.

This clonotype was detected ten times or more. The chain carries TRBV20-1 and TRBJ1-3, with a tentative D call TRBD1 (6 bases). CDR1 DFQATT and CDR2 SNEGSKA come from the germline V gene (reference sequence). The V end was cut by 4 bases, the J end by 3 bases, with 13 bases between. CDR3 length equals 14 residues. Here the CDR3 reads CSAIPYRVGNTIYF. The DNA of the CDR3 is TGCAGTGCTATCCCCTACAGGGTTGGAAACACCATATATTTT.

This clonotype was found many times. This sequence joins TRBV11-3 and TRBJ1-6, with D possibly matching TRBD1 (5 bases). Germline assignment: CDR1 SGHNT and CDR2 YENEEA. This CDR3 comprises 19 residues. The V and J ends lost 4 bases and 7 bases respectively, with 26 bases between them. The CDR3 DNA reads as TGTGCCAGCAGCTACACCATTGGATCGGGGCCCGGGACGAATTCACCCCTCCACTTT. It encodes CASSYTIGSGPGTNSPLHF.

This clonotype was seen a handful of times. The chain recombines TRBV6-2 or TRBV6-3 with TRBJ2-6; tentative D call: TRBD1 (6 bases). Per the germline V gene, CDR1 is MNHEY and CDR2 is SVGEGT. CDR3 length equals 18 residues. The ends were cut back, 0 bases at V and 1 base at J, with 13 bases in the middle. Here the CDR3 reads CASSYSVRTESGANVLTF. Written as DNA, the CDR3 is TGTGCCAGCAGTTACTCGGTTCGGACAGAATCTGGGGCCAACGTCCTGACTTTC.

This clonotype was observed many times. V gene TRBV19 combines with J gene TRBJ1-2, with D perhaps matching TRBD1 (6 bases). This CDR3 has 15 amino acids. CDR1 and CDR2 from the germline V gene are LNHDA and SQIVND (reference sequence). V was cut by 2 bases and J by 1 base, with 11 bases left in between. The CDR3 DNA is TGTGCCAGTAGTATACAGGGGTTAGGTAACTATGGCTACACCTTC. Amino acids: CASSIQGLGNYGYTF. Full variable domain (remainder filled in from reference TRBV19 and TRBJ1-2): DGGITQSPKYLFRKEGQNVTLSCEQNLNHDAMYWYRQDPGQGLRLIYYSQIVNDFQKGDIAEGYSVSREKKESFPLTVTSAQKNPTAFYLCASSIQGLGNYGYTFGSGTRLTVV.

This clonotype was seen many times. The rearrangement joins TRBV19 to TRBJ1-6; TRBD1 agrees at 8 bases. The CDR3 is made up of 14 amino acids. Germline V gene sequence: CDR1 LNHDA, CDR2 SQIVND (reference sequence). V was clipped by 4 bases and J by 10 bases; unmatched bases: 6. The CDR3 DNA sequence: TGTGCCAGTAGTAAAGACAGGGGAGGCTCACCCCTCCACTTT. Its protein is CASSKDRGGSPLHF.

This chain uses TRBV7-9 with TRBJ2-1; D unresolved. The CDR3 sequence is 8 residues long. Germline CDR1 and CDR2: SEHNR and FQNEAQ (reference sequence). The V gene lost 3 bases and the J gene lost 15 bases, with 3 bases spanning the gap. The CDR3 coding sequence is TGTGCCAGCAGCTTCGCGTTCTTC. Its translation: CASSFAFF.

With regard to this clonotype: This sequence may be a read error, since a much larger clone differs from it by one base. This chain connects TRBV20-1 to TRBJ1-5; 8 bases align to TRBD1. This CDR3 contains 14 residues. V gave up 3 bases and J gave up 9 bases; unmatched junction bases: 10. The V gene's germline CDR1 is DFQATT and CDR2 SNEGSKA (reference sequence). The CDR3 DNA follows: TGCAGTGCTAGGACAGGGGTCGGGGTTCCGCCCCAGCATTTT. Translating it yields CSARTGVGVPPQHF.

In its sample, this clonotype was seen many times. This sequence joins TRBV20-1 and TRBJ2-2; no reliable D call. V was pared by 0 bases and J by 7 bases, with 6 bases between. The CDR3 sequence is 12 residues long. Germline V CDR1 and CDR2: DFQATT, SNEGSKA (reference sequence). The CDR3 sequence is CSARDRGGELFF. The DNA of the CDR3 is TGCAGTGCTAGAGATCGAGGCGGGGAGCTGTTTTTT.

About this clonotype itself: A much larger clone differs by one base, so this may be a read error. This chain links TRBV20-1 with TRBJ2-7; D call uncertain. Germline CDR1 DFQATT, CDR2 SNEGSKA (reference sequence). The CDR3 extends over 12 amino acids. The CDR3 sequence: CSAVEQTYEPYF. In DNA form, the CDR3 reads TGCAGTGCTGTGGAACAGACCTACGAGCCGTACTTC.

This clonotype showed up many times. The chain combines TRBV24-1 with TRBJ2-7, with 7 positions matching TRBD2. The trim removed 4 bases at V and 7 bases at J, leaving 3 bases unmatched. The CDR3 extends over 12 amino acids. Per germline, CDR1 KGHDR and CDR2 SFDVKD. CDR3 DNA sequence: TGTGCCACCAGTGAGCCCGGGGGGGAGCAGTACTTC. Its translation: CATSEPGGEQYF.

This clonotype showed up many times. V is TRBV9 and J is TRBJ1-6; no reliable D call. This CDR3 comprises 15 residues. The germline V gene encodes CDR1 SGDLS and CDR2 YYNGEE. V was pared by 0 bases and J by 9 bases, with 13 bases between. This chain's CDR3 is CASSVGVGSISPLHF. Written as DNA, the CDR3 is TGTGCCAGCAGCGTAGGAGTGGGGAGTATTTCACCCCTCCACTTT. The variable domain in full, completed from reference TRBV9 and TRBJ1-6, reads DSGVTQTPKHLITATGQRVTLRCSPRSGDLSVYWYQQSLDQGLQFLIQYYNGEERAKGNILERFSAQQFPDLHSELNLSSLELGDSALYFCASSVGVGSISPLHFGNGTRLTVT.

V is TRBV20-1 and J is TRBJ1-6, with a possible D match to TRBD1 (5 bases). Looked up from germline, CDR1 is DFQATT and CDR2 is SNEGSKA (reference sequence). Trimming shortened V by 6 bases and J by 7 bases, and 16 bases separated the two germline ends. The CDR3 length is 14 residues. The chain's CDR3 is CSAPGRDGNSPLHF. CDR3 in DNA: TGCAGTGCCCCTGGGAGGGACGGGAATTCACCCCTCCACTTT.

This clonotype has at least ten counts. The chain couples TRBV20-1 to TRBJ2-7; the D gene could be TRBD1 or TRBD2 (5 bases each). The germline gives CDR1 DFQATT, CDR2 SNEGSKA (reference sequence). Trimming took off 6 bases at V and 2 bases at J, with 17 bases between the two ends. The CDR3 covers 14 residues. CDR3 loop: CSARGEGLAYEQYF. For the CDR3, the DNA is TGCAGTGCGAGGGGCGAGGGCCTTGCCTACGAGCAGTACTTC.

The chain has TRBV20-1 and TRBJ2-7; TRBD1 might be the D (5 bases). The CDR3 sequence is 13 residues long. The germline V and J ends were trimmed by 2 bases and 0 bases, with 8 bases remaining between them. CDR1 is DFQATT and CDR2 is SNEGSKA in the germline V gene (reference sequence). The CDR3: CSARNTGSYEQYF. The CDR3 nucleotides are TGCAGTGCTAGAAACACAGGCTCCTACGAGCAGTACTTC.

This clonotype has ten or more counts. The rearrangement joins TRBV7-3 to TRBJ1-6; D is undetermined. The CDR3 loop spans 13 amino acids. The V gene lost 1 base and the J gene lost 7 bases, with 5 bases spanning the gap. Germline CDR1 and CDR2: SGHTA and FQGTGA. CDR3 in amino acids: CASSLIMNSPLHF. The CDR3 region has the DNA TGTGCCAGCAGCTTAATTATGAATTCACCCCTCCACTTT.

Notes on this clonotype: The CDR3 does not end in the conserved phenylalanine or tryptophan, so this is likely a read error. The chain has TRBV7-6 and TRBJ2-5; weak D call: TRBD2 (6 bases). The CDR3 length is 14 residues. Trimming cost V 5 bases and J 0 bases, with 10 bases left between them. CDR1 is SGHVS, CDR2 FNYEAQ, per germline. CDR3 amino acids: CASSPRGNQETQYL. Here the CDR3 DNA reads TGTGCCAGCAGCCCCCGGGGGAACCAAGAGACCCAGTACCTC.

The V gene is TRBV24-1, the J gene TRBJ2-5, with 7 bases fitting TRBD1. CDR3 length equals 15 residues. The trim removed 3 bases at V and 1 base at J, leaving 4 bases unmatched. The V gene's germline CDR1 is KGHDR and CDR2 SFDVKD. This chain's CDR3 is CATSDPGTVQETQYF. The CDR3 bases are TGTGCCACCAGTGATCCAGGGACAGTCCAAGAGACCCAGTACTTC.

The chain carries TRBV7-2 and TRBJ1-6; D uncertain. The V end lost 5 bases, the J end lost 6 bases, and 17 bases lay between the germline ends. Germline V gene lookup returns CDR1 SGHTA and CDR2 FQGNSA. The CDR3 has 16 amino acids. CDR3 region: CASSPGRGGSNSPLHF. The CDR3 region has the DNA TGTGCCAGCAGCCCCGGACGAGGCGGGAGTAATTCACCCCTCCACTTT.

Concerning this clonotype itself: The junction shows a germline mismatch at one end, possibly a read error. This rearrangement joins TRBV7-2 to TRBJ2-3; TRBD2 matches at 13 bases. The CDR3 has 17 amino acids. Germline-derived CDR1 and CDR2 are SGHTA and FQGNSA. The chain's CDR3 is CASSLAGTSGASDTQYF. The CDR3 DNA is TGCGCCAGCAGCTTAGCAGGGACTAGCGGGGCATCAGATACGCAGTATTTT. The complete variable domain, with remaining parts taken from reference TRBV7-2 and TRBJ2-3, reads GAGVSQSPSNKVTEKGKDVELRCDPISGHTALYWYRQSLGQGLEFLIYFQGNSAPDKSGLPSDRFSAERTGGSVSTLTIQRTQQEDSAVYLCASSLAGTSGASDTQYFGPGTRLTVL.

As regards this clonotype: Given a much more abundant clone one base away, this may be a read error. The J gene is TRBJ2-5, the V gene TRBV12-3 or TRBV12-4, with D perhaps matching TRBD2 (6 bases). The V and J ends lost 3 bases and 7 bases respectively, with 18 bases between them. The CDR3 sequence is 15 residues long. CDR3 region: CASSFAGTGFRTQYF. The CDR3 DNA sequence: TGTGCCAGCAGTTTCGCTGGGACTGGGTTTCGGACCCAGTACTTC.

This clonotype was seen repeatedly, ten times or more. This chain links TRBV6-6 with TRBJ2-3; 8 bases are a match to TRBD2. The trim removed 6 bases at V and 2 bases at J, leaving 7 bases unmatched. Germline V lookup: CDR1 MNHNY, CDR2 SVGAGI (reference sequence). This CDR3 region has 15 residues. Written as DNA, the CDR3 is TGTGCCAGCAGCCCAACTAGCGGATTCACAGATACGCAGTATTTT. It yields the protein CASSPTSGFTDTQYF.

On this clonotype itself: A much more abundant neighbour one base away suggests this may be a read error. The chain has TRBV11-2 and TRBJ1-5; no firm D call. Germline V gene lookup returns CDR1 SGHAT and CDR2 FQNNGV. The CDR3 covers 14 residues. V was pared by 4 bases and J by 5 bases, with 12 bases between. The CDR3 DNA sequence: TGTGCCAGCAGCTCTGGACTTGCTGATCAGCCCCAGCATTTT. Its translation: CASSSGLADQPQHF.

Many counts were recorded for this clonotype. The chain combines TRBV6-6 with TRBJ2-7; unclear D gene. The V gene's germline CDR1 is MNHNY and CDR2 SVGAGI (reference sequence). V lost 6 bases to trimming and J lost 0 bases, with 12 bases between them. The CDR3 length is 14 residues. The CDR3 DNA reads as TGTGCCAGCAGCTCCCGGTCCCTCTCCTACGAGCAGTACTTC. This translates into CASSSRSLSYEQYF.